The 28 T cell receptor beta chains presented below share a single source sample, sequenced in a study of blood T cell repertoires in COVID-19. Sequencing used immunoSEQ multiplex PCR; TCRdb keeps in-frame clones, though not all of them. The table shows more than 150,000 clones, with roughly 76% occurring only once. Sequenced input: peripheral blood. The receptors stem from a woman of 80 years or more with COVID-19, enrolled during active disease.

V usage is TRBV5-1 and J usage is TRBJ1-6, with a possible D match to TRBD1 (6 bases). V lost 0 bases to trimming and J lost 1 base, with 8 bases between them. CDR1 is SGHRS, CDR2 YFSETQ, per germline. This CDR3 is built from 16 residues. The CDR3 sequence is CASSLVGGSYNSPLHF. The CDR3 DNA reads as TGCGCCAGCAGCTTGGTAGGGGGATCCTATAATTCACCCCTCCACTTT.

The V gene is TRBV6-2 or TRBV6-3, the J gene TRBJ1-2; D perhaps matches TRBD1 (6 bases). CDR3 size: 14 residues. Trimming left V 1 base short and J 8 bases short, with 14 bases between. In germline, CDR1 is MNHEY, CDR2 SVGEGT. The CDR3, as DNA: TGTGCCAGCAGTTACTTTTCGGGGGGCGACGGCTACACCTTC. The encoded protein is CASSYFSGGDGYTF.

This CDR3 reads CASSPGLAGEQYF. DNA of the CDR3: TGTGCCAGCAGCCCTGGACTAGCCGGCGAGCAGTACTTC. This rearrangement joins TRBV7-6 to TRBJ2-7; 8 nucleotides line up with TRBD2. CDR1 and CDR2 (germline): SGHVS, FNYEAQ. This CDR3 region has 13 residues. V dropped 5 bases and J dropped 6; count of bases not matched to a gene: 6.

This clone was detected once. The chain combines TRBV27 with TRBJ2-7; weak D call: TRBD2 (5 bases). The germline V gene encodes CDR1 MNHEY and CDR2 SMNVEV (reference sequence). V was shortened by 5 bases and J by 7 bases, with 21 bases between the two germline ends. CDR3 length equals 15 residues. The CDR3 sequence is CASSPMKGAGEEQYF. The CDR3 region has the DNA TGTGCCAGCAGTCCGATGAAGGGAGCTGGGGAGGAGCAGTACTTC.

J is TRBJ2-3 and V is TRBV6-7, with a tentative D call TRBD2 (6 bases). TRBV6-7 is placed among ORFs of uncertain function. Trimming pared 4 bases from V and 1 base from J, leaving 6 bases between. The CDR3 runs 13 residues. CDR3 sequence reads: CASSWRGTDTQYF. In DNA form, the CDR3 reads TGTGCCAGCAGTTGGAGGGGCACAGATACGCAGTATTTT.

The chain recombines TRBV5-1 with TRBJ1-6; perhaps TRBD1 as D (5 bases). The germline V gene encodes CDR1 SGHRS and CDR2 YFSETQ. V dropped 2 bases and J dropped 9 bases, with 9 bases sitting between them. The CDR3 has 13 residues. The CDR3 DNA is TGCGCCAGCAGCTTTGAAAGGGGTTCACCCCTCCACTTT. This sequence encodes CASSFERGSPLHF.

The chain combines TRBV14 with TRBJ2-1; no clear D. Trimming shortened V by 1 base and J by 8 bases, and 15 bases separated the two germline ends. This CDR3 has 15 residues. CDR1 SGHDN and CDR2 FVKESK come from the germline V gene. The CDR3 nucleotides read TGTGCCAGCAGCCAAGTGGGCCTTTTGAGAGATGAGCAGTTCTTC. This gives the protein CASSQVGLLRDEQFF.

The chain carries TRBV5-1 and TRBJ2-1; possibly TRBD1 for D (6 bases). This CDR3 spans 14 amino acids. CDR1 is SGHRS, CDR2 YFSETQ, per germline. Trimming cost V 2 bases and J 7 bases, with 13 bases left between them. The CDR3 nucleotides are TGCGCCAGCAGCTTCAGGACAGAGTTAAATGAGCAGTTCTTC. Encoded protein: CASSFRTELNEQFF.

This clone has more than one count but fewer than ten. The genes are TRBV3-1 (or the pseudogene TRBV3-2) and TRBJ1-6; the D is unclear. The CDR3 sequence is 12 residues long. The V end was cut by 7 bases, the J end by 4 bases, with 5 bases between. In germline, CDR1 is LGHDT, CDR2 YNNKEL (reference sequence). CDR3 nucleotides: TGTGCCAGCAACGGGTATAATTCACCCCTCCACTTT. Translating it yields CASNGYNSPLHF.

J is TRBJ2-7 and V is TRBV2, with TRBD1 identical over 8 bases. The J segment lost 7 bases and the V segment lost 7 bases, leaving 12 bases of the junction unmatched. This CDR3 region has 14 residues. Germline V lookup: CDR1 SNHLY, CDR2 FYNNEI. This chain's CDR3 is CASIAGGHFGEQYF. The CDR3 DNA reads TGTGCCAGCATAGCAGGGGGCCACTTCGGGGAGCAGTACTTC.

V is TRBV27 and J is TRBJ1-2; no firm D call. The CDR3 loop spans 19 amino acids. Trimming cost V 8 bases and J 2 bases, with 30 bases left between them. The germline gives CDR1 MNHEY, CDR2 SMNVEV (reference sequence). CDR3 DNA: TGTGCCAGCCGACCTCAAACTGCTGCCTTTAGGGCGGGGAACTATGGCTACACCTTC. It encodes CASRPQTAAFRAGNYGYTF.

V is TRBV18 and J is TRBJ1-1; 8 bases fit TRBD1. Germline V CDR1 and CDR2: KGHSH, LQKENI. The junction had 10 bases not matched to a gene; V was cut back by 6 bases and J by 1 base. The CDR3 covers 16 residues. The CDR3: CASSTNRGSKNTEAFF. For the CDR3, the DNA is TGTGCCAGCTCGACGAACAGGGGGAGTAAGAACACTGAAGCTTTCTTT. The complete variable domain, with remaining parts taken from reference TRBV18 and TRBJ1-1, reads NAGVMQNPRHLVRRRGQEARLRCSPMKGHSHVYWYRQLPEEGLKFMVYLQKENIIDESGMPKERFSAEFPKEGPSILRIQQVVRGDSAAYFCASSTNRGSKNTEAFFGQGTRLTVV.

The genes are TRBV30 and TRBJ1-1, with TRBD1 matching over 7 bases. CDR3 length: 14 amino acids. Germline loops: CDR1 GTSNPN, CDR2 SVGIG (reference sequence). Trimming cost V 2 bases and J 1 base; bases outside gene matches: 4. This CDR3 reads CAWSLGQKNTEAFF. CDR3 coding DNA: TGTGCCTGGAGTTTGGGACAGAAGAACACTGAAGCTTTCTTT.

This sequence joins TRBV6-5 and TRBJ1-5; TRBD1 aligns across 10 bases. CDR1 is MNHEY and CDR2 is SVGAGI in the germline V gene. The junction had 2 bases not matched to a gene; V was cut back by 6 bases and J by 6 bases. The CDR3 is 13 residues long. CDR3 in DNA: TGTGCCAGCAGGGGGACAGGGGTTCAGCCCCAGCATTTT. Encoded protein: CASRGTGVQPQHF.

The chain joins TRBV20-1 to TRBJ1-5; TRBD1 is a possible D gene (5 bases). Trimming removed 3 bases at V and 5 bases at J, with 11 bases between. Germline lookup yields CDR1 DFQATT and CDR2 SNEGSKA (reference sequence). The length of the CDR3 is 13 residues. CDR3 sequence (DNA): TGCAGTGCTAGTATGCAGGGCCATCAGCCCCAGCATTTT. The encoded protein is CSASMQGHQPQHF.

This rearrangement joins TRBV5-6 to TRBJ2-2, with 10 nucleotides matching TRBD1. The CDR3 is made up of 15 amino acids. Germline V lookup: CDR1 SGHDT, CDR2 YYEEEE. V was clipped by 4 bases and J by 5 bases; unmatched bases: 5. In DNA form, the CDR3 reads TGTGCCAGCAGCCCCGGGACAGGGGTTACCGGGGAGCTGTTTTTT. This translates into CASSPGTGVTGELFF.

The chain combines TRBV7-9 with TRBJ1-2; 8 bases agree with TRBD1. V lost 2 bases and J lost 8; bases outside the gene matches: 10. Germline CDR1 reads SEHNR; CDR2 reads FQNEAQ (reference sequence). This CDR3 is built from 15 residues. The CDR3 sequence: CASSLFSDRGDGYTF. DNA of the CDR3: TGTGCCAGCAGCTTATTTTCAGACAGGGGTGACGGCTACACCTTC.

The V gene is TRBV5-6, the J gene TRBJ1-1; D is uncertain. Germline V lookup: CDR1 SGHDT, CDR2 YYEEEE. The CDR3 loop spans 15 amino acids. Trimming removed 0 bases at V and 11 bases at J, with 20 bases between. CDR3 sequence: CASSLGQRARKMAFF. The CDR3 bases are TGTGCCAGCAGCTTGGGGCAGAGGGCCCGGAAAATGGCTTTCTTT.

This chain uses TRBV12-3 or TRBV12-4 with TRBJ1-4; TRBD1 agrees at 7 bases. The CDR3 is 13 amino acids. The ends lost 3 bases at V and 8 bases at J; junction bases unmatched: 3. Here the CDR3 DNA reads TGTGCCAGCAGTTTCCTACAGGGGGAAAAACTGTTTTTT. It specifies CASSFLQGEKLFF.

The sample holds a few counts of this clone. The chain carries TRBV5-7 and TRBJ2-7; D is perhaps TRBD2 (5 bases). TRBV5-7 carries the ORF label, with uncertain function. The CDR3 consists of 15 residues. V dropped 4 bases and J dropped 3 bases, with 17 bases sitting between them. The CDR3 DNA reads TGTGCCAGCAGCCGCCGGGGAGACCCTTTCTACGAGCAGTACTTC. It codes for CASSRRGDPFYEQYF.

This clone was recorded once. The chain combines TRBV2 with TRBJ1-2, with TRBD1 as a possible D gene (5 bases). The CDR3 runs to 13 residues. Germline values: CDR1 SNHLY, CDR2 FYNNEI. With 4 bases removed from V and 6 bases from J, the gap between germline ends came to 12 bases. The CDR3: CASSAQGGHGYTF. The CDR3 nucleotides are TGTGCCAGCAGTGCCCAGGGAGGCCATGGCTACACCTTC.

The V and J genes are TRBV5-4 and TRBJ1-6; no clear D gene. Germline CDR1 and CDR2: SGHNT and YYREEE (reference sequence). V gave up 0 bases and J gave up 7 bases, with 8 bases separating them. The CDR3 is 14 residues long. CDR3 residues: CASSLASGNSPLHF. The CDR3 coding sequence is TGTGCCAGCAGCTTGGCGTCGGGAAATTCACCCCTCCACTTT.

This rearrangement joins TRBV4-2 to TRBJ1-3; 9 nucleotides align to TRBD1. The V gene end was trimmed by 2 bases and the J gene end by 2 bases; junction bases not matched to a gene: 22. The V gene's germline CDR1 is LGHNA and CDR2 YNFKEQ. The CDR3 sequence is 22 residues long. The chain's CDR3 is CASSQMSFHRDRVKAAGNTIYF. Written as DNA, the CDR3 is TGTGCCAGCAGCCAAATGTCCTTCCATCGGGACAGGGTAAAAGCGGCTGGAAACACCATATATTTT.

The chain is built from TRBV27 and TRBJ1-2, with 7 nucleotides matching TRBD1. Germline trimming cut 6 bases from V and 8 bases from J; bases unmatched to any gene: 15. The CDR3 runs to 15 residues. Per germline, CDR1 MNHEY and CDR2 SMNVEV (reference sequence). CDR3 DNA: TGTGCCAGCAGCAGCACCTCCGAGGGGGCTGGGGGCTACACCTTC. It translates to CASSSTSEGAGGYTF.

The CDR3 region is CASGLGEQGSGGNTIYF. In DNA, the CDR3 is TGTGCTAGTGGTTTGGGTGAACAGGGGTCAGGTGGAAACACCATATATTTT. J is TRBJ1-3 and V is TRBV12-5; 7 bases match TRBD1. The germline gives CDR1 LGHNT, CDR2 FRNRAP. The trim removed 1 base at V and 3 bases at J, leaving 9 bases unmatched. This CDR3 is built from 17 residues. Full variable domain (rest looked up from reference TRBV12-5 and TRBJ1-3): DARVTQTPRHKVTEMGQEVTMRCQPILGHNTVFWYRQTMMQGLELLAYFRNRAPLDDSGMPKDRFSAEMPDATLATLKIQPSEPRDSAVYFCASGLGEQGSGGNTIYFGEGSWLTVV.

Only a few counts were recorded for this clone. The rearrangement joins TRBV24-1 to TRBJ2-1; 10 positions agree with TRBD2. The CDR3 is made up of 14 amino acids. The V gene's germline CDR1 is KGHDR and CDR2 SFDVKD. The V gene end was trimmed by 6 bases and the J gene end by 3 bases; junction bases not matched to a gene: 1. In nucleotides, the CDR3 is TGTGCCACCAGTTCTAGCGGGGGCTACAATGAGCAGTTCTTC. It encodes CATSSSGGYNEQFF.

This chain uses TRBV19 with TRBJ2-1, with 9 nucleotides matching TRBD2. The CDR3 runs 15 residues. Germline CDR1 is LNHDA and CDR2 is SQIVND (reference sequence). V dropped 5 bases and J dropped 4; count of bases not matched to a gene: 6. The CDR3 DNA sequence: TGTGCCAGTAGTTCGCGACTAGCGGCTTACAATGAGCAGTTCTTC. Translating it yields CASSSRLAAYNEQFF.

The chain carries TRBV4-3 and TRBJ1-6; TRBD1 aligns across 7 bases. Germline CDR1 and CDR2: LGHNA and YSLEER. The ends lost 0 bases at V and 2 bases at J; junction bases unmatched: 10. The CDR3 is 19 amino acids. This CDR3 is CASSQDPDRVSAYNSPLHF. CDR3 nucleotides: TGCGCCAGCAGCCAAGATCCCGACAGGGTGTCAGCCTATAATTCACCCCTCCACTTT.